The 5 T cell receptor beta chains in this list originate from one sample, sequenced in a study of blood T cell repertoires in COVID-19. Clones were read by immunoSEQ multiplex PCR, and TCRdb kept only the in-frame ones, dropping some. The table has a few hundred thousand clones, approximately 83% seen once. The sequenced sample was PBMCs or T cells enriched from blood (not recorded which). The receptor source for this set is a woman aged 50 to 65 who had recovered from COVID-19.

This rearrangement joins TRBV6-6 to TRBJ1-5; 10 bases match TRBD1. From germline, CDR1 is MNHNY and CDR2 SVGAGI (reference sequence). The CDR3 loop spans 15 amino acids. With V trimmed by 5 bases and J by 0 bases, 1 base remained unmatched. The CDR3 region has the DNA TGTGCCAGCAGTAGGACAGGGGGTAGCAATCAGCCCCAGCATTTT. Amino acid sequence: CASSRTGGSNQPQHF.

The chain recombines TRBV2 with TRBJ2-3; possibly TRBD2 for D (6 bases). CDR1 is SNHLY, CDR2 FYNNEI, per germline. CDR3 size: 13 residues. V lost 0 bases, J lost 8 bases, and 9 bases lay in between. The CDR3 DNA is TGTGCCAGCAGTGAAGCAATGGAGGGTACGCAGTATTTT. Its protein is CASSEAMEGTQYF.

The rearrangement links TRBV25-1 to TRBJ2-5; no clear D gene. CDR3 size: 17 residues. Germline V gene sequence: CDR1 MGHDK, CDR2 SYGVNS. Trimming shortened V by 5 bases and J by 1 base, and 20 bases separated the two germline ends. The CDR3 coding sequence is TGTGCCAGCAGTATAACTCCGGGTGCCCCCTCCCAAGAGACCCAGTACTTC. It is translated as CASSITPGAPSQETQYF.

The chain has TRBV7-9 and TRBJ1-2, with D unclear. The CDR3 runs 15 residues. Germline-derived CDR1 and CDR2 are SEHNR and FQNEAQ (reference sequence). V was pared by 5 bases and J by 3 bases, with 16 bases between. CDR3 nucleotides: TGTGCCAGCAGCCCCCCTTTAGAGACACACTATGGCTACACCTTC. This codes for CASSPPLETHYGYTF.

This clone showed up just once. The chain links TRBV30 to TRBJ2-1; TRBD2 matches 7 bases. Losses at the gene ends were 0 bases for V and 0 bases for J; bases not matched to a gene: 5. The CDR3 runs to 16 residues. Germline V gene data show CDR1 as GTSNPN and CDR2 as SVGIG (reference sequence). The DNA for the CDR3 is TGTGCCTGGAGTGTACAGCTAGCGGCCTCCTACAATGAGCAGTTCTTC. Translated, it gives CAWSVQLAASYNEQFF.